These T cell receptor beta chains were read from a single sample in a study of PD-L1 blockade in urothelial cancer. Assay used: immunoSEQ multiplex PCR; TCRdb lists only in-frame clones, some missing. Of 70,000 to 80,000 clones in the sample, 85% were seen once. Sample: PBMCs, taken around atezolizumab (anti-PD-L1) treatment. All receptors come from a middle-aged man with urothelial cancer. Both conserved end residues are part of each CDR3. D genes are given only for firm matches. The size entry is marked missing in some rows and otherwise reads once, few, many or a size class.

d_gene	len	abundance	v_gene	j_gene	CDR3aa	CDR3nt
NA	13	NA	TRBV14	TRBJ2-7	CASSDKGRYSQYF	TGTGCCAGCAGTGATAAAGGGAGGTACTCGCAGTACTTC
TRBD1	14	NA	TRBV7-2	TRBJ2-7	CASSLTGTGGKQYF	TGTGCCAGCAGCTTAACCGGGACAGGGGGAAAGCAGTACTTC
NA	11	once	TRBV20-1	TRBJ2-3	CSASDSLTQYF	TGCAGTGCTAGCGACTCCCTTACGCAGTATTTT
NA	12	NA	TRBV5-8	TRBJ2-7	CASSGPGYEQYF	TGTGCCAGCAGCGGCCCCGGGTACGAGCAGTACTTC
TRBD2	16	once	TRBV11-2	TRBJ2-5	CASSLGAAGGLETQYF	TGTGCCAGCAGCTTAGGGGCAGCGGGAGGGTTGGAGACCCAGTACTTC
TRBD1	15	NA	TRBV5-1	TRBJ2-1	CASSLDTGGRYEQFF	TGCGCCAGCAGCTTGGATACAGGGGGCCGGTATGAGCAGTTCTTC
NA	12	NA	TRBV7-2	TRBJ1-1	CASSHNRVEAFF	TGTGCCAGCAGCCATAACAGGGTTGAGGCTTTCTTT
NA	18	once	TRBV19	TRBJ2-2	CASSIEGGASANTGELFF	TGTGCCAGTAGTATAGAGGGGGGGGCTAGCGCGAACACCGGGGAGCTGTTTTTT
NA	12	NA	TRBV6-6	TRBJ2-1	CASRPSANEQFF	TGTGCCAGCAGGCCCAGCGCCAATGAGCAGTTCTTC
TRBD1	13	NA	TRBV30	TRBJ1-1	CAWRGGTHPEAFF	TGTGCCTGGAGAGGGGGCACCCACCCTGAAGCTTTCTTT
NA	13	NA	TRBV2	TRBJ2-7	CASLGRTAHEQYF	TGTGCCAGCTTAGGGAGGACTGCCCACGAGCAGTACTTC
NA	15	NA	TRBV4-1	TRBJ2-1	CASRRDTRSYNEQFF	TGCGCCAGCAGGAGGGACACCCGCTCCTACAATGAGCAGTTCTTC
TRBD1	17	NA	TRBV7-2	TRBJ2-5	CASSPGTGDMYQETQYF	TGTGCCAGCAGCCCGGGGACAGGGGACATGTACCAAGAGACCCAGTACTTC
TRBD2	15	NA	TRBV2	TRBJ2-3	CASTPGSGRAPTQYF	TGTGCCAGCACCCCGGGGAGCGGGAGGGCCCCTACGCAGTATTTT